The 15 T cell receptor beta chains given below trace back to one sample, sequenced in a study of CD8+ T cells in alopecia areata (dated by TCRdb to the late 2010s). Library prep was done by the immunoSEQ multiplex PCR assay. RNA was extracted from all samples and reverse transcribed into cDNA, which served as template for TCR sequencing. TCRdb provides this immuneACCESS table in a form limited to in-frame rearrangements. Some clones are lacking; in checked studies, under half of them reflect an unresolved V gene, and why the rest are absent is not known. This sample lists about 110,000 clones; around 55% were detected once. Together, the top ten hold approximately 22% of the sample. Sequenced sample: CD8+ T cells sorted from blood. These receptors all come from a human donor in good health.

The genes are TRBV5-1 and TRBJ2-2; TRBD1 is a possible D gene (6 bases). The CDR3 loop spans 17 amino acids. V gave up 0 bases and J gave up 7 bases, with 19 bases separating them. From germline, CDR1 is SGHRS and CDR2 YFSETQ. The CDR3 sequence: CASSLEGDRGAHGELFF. CDR3 DNA sequence: TGCGCCAGCAGCTTGGAGGGGGACCGGGGAGCCCACGGGGAGCTGTTTTTT.

This rearrangement joins TRBV13 to TRBJ2-7, with TRBD1 matching over 8 bases. The CDR3 consists of 15 residues. Per the germline V gene, CDR1 is PRHDT and CDR2 is FYEKMQ (reference sequence). The ends lost 4 bases at V and 0 bases at J; junction bases unmatched: 5. The CDR3 reads CASSSGQGPSYEQYF. DNA for the CDR3: TGTGCCAGCAGCTCCGGACAGGGACCCTCCTACGAGCAGTACTTC.

CDR3 amino acids: CSIQGAGANVLTF. The CDR3, as DNA: TGCAGTATACAGGGTGCAGGGGCCAACGTCCTGACTTTC. The chain couples TRBV29-1 to TRBJ2-6; possibly TRBD1 for D (6 bases). Germline-derived CDR1 and CDR2 are SQVTM and ANQGSEA. This CDR3 has 13 amino acids.

This clone has more than one count but fewer than ten. V usage is TRBV4-1 and J usage is TRBJ2-6, with D unclear. Germline V gene lookup returns CDR1 MGHRA and CDR2 YSYEKL. There are 15 residues in the CDR3. The germline V and J ends were trimmed by 3 bases and 5 bases, with 11 bases remaining between them. CDR3 DNA sequence: TGCGCCAGCAGCCATCATTTGGAAAGGGCCAACGTCCTGACTTTC. This sequence encodes CASSHHLERANVLTF.

The chain is built from TRBV28 and TRBJ1-5; D remains ambiguous. In germline, CDR1 is MDHEN, CDR2 SYDVKM. This CDR3 has 12 residues. Deletions cut 3 bases from V and 6 bases from J, with 6 bases between. For the CDR3, the DNA is TGTGCCAGCAGTTTTGATGGTCAGCCCCAGCATTTT. Its protein product is CASSFDGQPQHF.

This chain joins TRBV4-1 and TRBJ2-3; no clear D gene. CDR1 MGHRA and CDR2 YSYEKL come from the germline V gene. The CDR3 totals 15 residues. Trimming cost V 5 bases and J 2 bases, with 14 bases left between them. This CDR3 reads CASSTGFALTDTQYF. CDR3 sequence (DNA): TGCGCCAGCAGCACGGGTTTCGCACTCACAGATACGCAGTATTTT.

There are a few counts of this clone. The chain combines TRBV29-1 with TRBJ1-1, with D tentatively TRBD1 (6 bases). CDR1 and CDR2 (germline): SQVTM, ANQGSEA. This CDR3 is 15 amino acids long. The V end was cut by 1 base, the J end by 1 base, with 13 bases between. Here the CDR3 DNA reads TGCAGCGTTGAAGGGACAGAAGACTCGAACACTGAAGCTTTCTTT. This encodes CSVEGTEDSNTEAFF.

CDR3 nucleotides: TGCGCCAGCAGCCTCAACGGTTTATTGAATTCACCCCTCCACTTT. Protein sequence: CASSLNGLLNSPLHF. This rearrangement joins TRBV5-1 to TRBJ1-6; no clear D gene. Looked up from germline, CDR1 is SGHRS and CDR2 is YFSETQ. Deletions cut 4 bases from V and 7 bases from J, with 15 bases between. The length of the CDR3 is 15 residues.

V gene TRBV2 combines with J gene TRBJ2-5; 7 bases are a match to TRBD1. V lost 6 bases and J lost 2; bases outside the gene matches: 9. Germline CDR1 SNHLY, CDR2 FYNNEI. This CDR3 has 15 residues. The CDR3 DNA reads as TGTGCCAGCAGCCCCCGGACAGGCCAGCAAGAGACCCAGTACTTC. This gives the protein CASSPRTGQQETQYF.

This clone was detected only a few times. The rearrangement uses TRBV10-3 and TRBJ2-3; the D gene is possibly TRBD2 (6 bases). Germline V gene lookup returns CDR1 ENHRY and CDR2 SYGVKD. This CDR3 is built from 15 residues. The V end lost 3 bases, the J end lost 3 bases, and 13 bases lay between the germline ends. CDR3 bases: TGTGCCATCAGTGAATGGCGGGGTAATACAGATACGCAGTATTTT. It yields the protein CAISEWRGNTDTQYF.

The chain combines TRBV2 with TRBJ1-1, with D unclear. The CDR3 length is 10 residues. CDR1 and CDR2 from the germline V gene are SNHLY and FYNNEI. CDR3 DNA sequence: TGTGTCATAAGGGACACTGAAGCTTTCTTT. Translating gives CVIRDTEAFF.

The V call is TRBV7-9, the J call TRBJ1-3; D gene uncertain. Germline-derived CDR1 and CDR2 are SEHNR and FQNEAQ (reference sequence). This CDR3 is built from 15 residues. V was clipped by 1 base and J by 3 bases, with 10 bases between them. The CDR3 loop is CASSLVAGGGNTIYF. CDR3 nucleotide sequence: TGTGCCAGCAGCTTAGTGGCCGGCGGTGGAAACACCATATATTTT. The whole variable domain, filled in from reference TRBV7-9 and TRBJ1-3, reads DTGVSQNPRHKITKRGQNVTFRCDPISEHNRLYWYRQTLGQGPEFLTYFQNEAQLEKSRLLSDRFSAERPKGSFSTLEIQRTEQGDSAMYLCASSLVAGGGNTIYFGEGSWLTVV.

This chain uses TRBV14 with TRBJ1-2, with D perhaps matching TRBD1 (5 bases). The CDR3 loop spans 16 amino acids. Trimming cost V 3 bases and J 0 bases, with 14 bases left between them. Per the germline V gene, CDR1 is SGHDN and CDR2 is FVKESK. CDR3 sequence (DNA): TGTGCCAGCAGCCATGGTAGAGGGGAGGCTAACTATGGCTACACCTTC. Amino acid sequence: CASSHGRGEANYGYTF.

The chain is built from TRBV7-9 and TRBJ1-1; D is perhaps TRBD1 (5 bases). The germline CDR1 and CDR2 sequences are SEHNR and FQNEAQ (reference sequence). The CDR3 runs to 14 residues. Trimming took 6 bases from V and 1 from J, leaving 12 bases between them. The CDR3: CASRQGRSNTEAFF. The CDR3 nucleotides are TGTGCCAGCAGGCAGGGAAGATCGAACACTGAAGCTTTCTTT.

The chain carries TRBV19 and TRBJ2-2; D is possibly TRBD1 or TRBD2 (5 bases each). The V gene's germline CDR1 is LNHDA and CDR2 SQIVND (reference sequence). Trimming removed 5 bases at V and 0 bases at J, with 7 bases between. The CDR3 contains 14 residues. CDR3 sequence: CASSPGPNTGELFF. In DNA form, the CDR3 reads TGTGCCAGTAGTCCGGGACCGAACACCGGGGAGCTGTTTTTT.